Listed below are T cell receptor beta chains from one sample, sequenced in a study of T cells in Graves' hyperthyroidism and ophthalmopathy. MiXCR was run by TCRdb on the multiplex PCR reads, yielding one entry per CDR3 protein. The table has about 300,000 distinct CDR3 sequences, 13% seen once; the top ten hold about 8%. Sequencing input: blood. The receptors come from a woman under 40 with Graves' hyperthyroidism that later progressed to Graves' ophthalmopathy. Both conserved end residues are trimmed from each CDR3. The order of the fields is clone size, V gene, CDR3 length, CDR3 protein. Some rows mark clone size as missing; the rest say once, few, many or name a class of expanded clone.

- | TRBV12-3/TRBV12-4 | 11 | ASGLGAYTEAF
few | TRBV5-4 | 12 | ASSFSGTSDTQY
- | TRBV5-6 | 16 | ASSFRDRGLTSTGTQY
many | TRBV20-1 | 7 | SASEPQH
many | TRBV7-9 | 12 | ASSLRLADGELF
many | TRBV7-9 | 13 | ASSVRDFQNTEAF
few | TRBV10-3 | 14 | AISQLAGTNTGELF
many | TRBV27 | 15 | ASSSSRLAGVQETQY
- | TRBV10-3 | 12 | AISVGQGSYEQY
- | TRBV11-1 | 14 | ASSLGSAGLAGVEF
many | TRBV29-1 | 9 | SVTWGAEAF
many | TRBV27 | 11 | ASGGVSNQPQH
- | TRBV11-2 | 12 | ASRLAGKHNEQF
many | TRBV24-1 | 11 | ATSLSGRATQY
many | TRBV20-1 | 10 | SARVTDGTQY
many | TRBV6-1 | 15 | ASRGRDYLKKANEQY
- | TRBV20-1 | 14 | SARGGGGGTTDTQY
- | TRBV5-6 | 13 | ASSGAGPYTGELF
- | TRBV19 | 12 | ASSILGLDQPQH
- | TRBV9 | 14 | ASSPTSGASIYEQY
few | TRBV9 | 13 | ASSAPGLAYNEQF
few | TRBV4-1 | 16 | ASSQGLAGILAKNIQY
many | TRBV7-2 | 16 | ASSLGWQGRVTYNEQF
once | TRBV30 | 11 | AWSTGYLTEAF